This T cell receptor (beta chain) was identified during a study of cytomegalovirus exposure and HLA in healthy donors. On the study more broadly: Assignment to the Caucasian-associated ancestry cluster applied to around 76% of the roughly 410 genotyped donors. Study findings and constraints: Many donors shared some public TCRs, even though most TCR sequences were rare.

Note on this clone: Its target is unknown.

Researchers ran the PCR with 60 Vbeta and 13 Jbeta primers. Authors' methods: Later, an analysis found approximately 80 million unique TCR beta chains, and about 10 million of these were shared. Clones were sequenced by immunoSEQ multiplex PCR, and TCRdb holds only the in-frame ones, with some missing. That table gives V, J and clone size, and the DNA gave D and trimming. The sample yields around 150,000 clones, 80% to 85% seen once. The CDR3 is 16 residues long. V lost 2 bases and J 1 base, leaving 11 bases between the germline ends. Germline CDR1 is SNHLY and CDR2 is FYNNEI. This clonotype was obtained from a man in his fifties or sixties in good health and CMV-seropositive. The sequenced material came from PBMCs. The V gene is TRBV2, the J gene TRBJ2-2; D not certain. The CDR3: CASSEIEALNTGELFF. The DNA for the CDR3 is TGTGCCAGCAGTGAAATAGAGGCCCTGAACACCGGGGAGCTGTTTTTT.